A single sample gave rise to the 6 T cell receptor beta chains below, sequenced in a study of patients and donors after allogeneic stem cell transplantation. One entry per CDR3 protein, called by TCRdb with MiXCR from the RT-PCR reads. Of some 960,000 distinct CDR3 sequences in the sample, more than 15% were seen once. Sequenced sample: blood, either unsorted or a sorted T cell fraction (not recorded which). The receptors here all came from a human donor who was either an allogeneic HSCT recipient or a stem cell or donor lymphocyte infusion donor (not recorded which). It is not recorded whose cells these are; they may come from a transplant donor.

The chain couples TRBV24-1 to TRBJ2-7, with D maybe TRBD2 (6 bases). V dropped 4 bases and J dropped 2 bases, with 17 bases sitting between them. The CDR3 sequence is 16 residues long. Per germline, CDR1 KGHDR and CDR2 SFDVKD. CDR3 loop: CATSDRGGKGTYEQYF. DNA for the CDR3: TGTGCCACCAGTGACCGTGGCGGGAAAGGGACCTACGAGCAGTACTTC.

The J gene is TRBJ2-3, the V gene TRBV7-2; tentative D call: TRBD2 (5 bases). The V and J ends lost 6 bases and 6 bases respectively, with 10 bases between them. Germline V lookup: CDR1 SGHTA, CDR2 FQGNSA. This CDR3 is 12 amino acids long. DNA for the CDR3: TGTGCCAGCAGGCGGGCCGTTGATACGCAGTATTTT. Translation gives CASRRAVDTQYF. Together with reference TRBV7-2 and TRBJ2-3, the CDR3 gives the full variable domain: GAGVSQSPSNKVTEKGKDVELRCDPISGHTALYWYRQSLGQGLEFLIYFQGNSAPDKSGLPSDRFSAERTGGSVSTLTIQRTQQEDSAVYLCASRRAVDTQYFGPGTRLTVL.

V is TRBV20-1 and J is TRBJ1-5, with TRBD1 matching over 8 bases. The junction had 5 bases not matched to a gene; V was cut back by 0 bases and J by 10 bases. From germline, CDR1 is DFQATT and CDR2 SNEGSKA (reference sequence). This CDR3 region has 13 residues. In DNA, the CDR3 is TGCAGTGCTAGAGATGCAGGGGGCGATCCCCAGCATTTT. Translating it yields CSARDAGGDPQHF.

The CDR3 nucleotides read TGTGCCAGCGGGCTAGCGGGAGAGTACGAGCAGTACTTC. Its protein product is CASGLAGEYEQYF. This chain links TRBV6-1 with TRBJ2-7; 10 nucleotides line up with TRBD2. The CDR3 has 13 residues. The germline V gene has CDR1 MNHNS and CDR2 SASEGT. V lost 8 bases and J lost 4; bases outside the gene matches: 5.

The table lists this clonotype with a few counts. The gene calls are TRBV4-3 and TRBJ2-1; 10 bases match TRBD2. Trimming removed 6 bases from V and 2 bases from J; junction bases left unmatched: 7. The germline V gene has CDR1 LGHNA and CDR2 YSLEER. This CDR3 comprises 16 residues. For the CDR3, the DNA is TGCGCCAGCAGTAGGAGCGGGGGGGTGACCTACAATGAGCAGTTCTTC. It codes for CASSRSGGVTYNEQFF.

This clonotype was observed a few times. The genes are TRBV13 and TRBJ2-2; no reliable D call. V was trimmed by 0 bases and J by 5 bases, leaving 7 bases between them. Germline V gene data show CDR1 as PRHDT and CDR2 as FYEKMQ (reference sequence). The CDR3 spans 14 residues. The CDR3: CASSLGHDTGELFF. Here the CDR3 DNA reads TGTGCCAGCAGCTTAGGACACGATACCGGGGAGCTGTTTTTT.